This T cell receptor (beta chain) was observed in a study of shared clonotypes between healthy human individuals. Study information: Per-donor plates numbered three CD4 naive, three CD4 memory, two CD8 naive and one CD8 memory.

As regards this clone: The antigen remains unidentified.

Notes on the study in general: Naive subsets typically showed greater estimated richness than memory subsets. Shared across several donors were around 5% of the naive CD4 clonotypes.

Naive CD8 cells lacked CD45RO, underwent positive selection for CCR7 and left out terminally differentiated effector memory CD45RA+ cells. The data were produced by immunoSEQ multiplex PCR, yet TCRdb's version contains in-frame clones alone and is incomplete. The data contain millions of clones, less than 95% of them singletons. CDR1 MNHNS and CDR2 SASEGT come from the germline V gene. This CDR3 has 14 residues. Trimming stripped 3 bases from V and 1 base from J, with 10 bases between. J is TRBJ2-7 and V is TRBV6-1; no reliable D call. The clonotype was recovered from a man aged 18-30 years in good health. The sample comprised naive CD8+ T cells sorted from blood. In DNA, the CDR3 is TGTGCCAGCAGTGACAGAGTCCAATCCTACGAGCAGTACTTC. As protein: CASSDRVQSYEQYF.